This TCR beta chain emerged from a study of blood T cell repertoires in COVID-19 (TCRdb year 2020). Regarding the research as a whole: Samples from collaborators originated in the United States, Italy and Spain and spanned both the acute and convalescent phases of COVID-19. The material from the prospective study consisted of cDNA or gDNA derived from T cells, B-cell-depleted T cells, or PBMCs. Subjects who had been exposed to COVID-19, were actively infected with it, or had recovered from it provided the deeply sampled blood TCRbeta repertoires that made up the dataset. The repertoires were released in a freely available public database meant as a resource for research on the immune response to SARS-CoV-2. The samples were drawn from two sources: the first 160 participants of the ongoing ImmuneRACE study, and 1,200 or so subjects contributed by 6 global collaborators. Nearly every sample came with metadata listing a de-identified subject ID, COVID-19 status, age in years and sex. Where available, HLA class I and class II types were obtained from metadata supplied by the sample provider rather than from assay-based typing. Overall study outcomes, separate from this receptor: The quantity of clinical and demographic metadata differed by source and by participant and was supplied without curation.

Reading the germline V gene gives CDR1 SGHTA and CDR2 FQGNSA. V is pared back by 6 bases and J by 2 bases, with 11 bases lying between the germline termini. The CDR3 sequence holds 14 residues, the cysteine and phenylalanine included. CDR3 DNA only is kept here, 42 bases in frame from base 1. The immunoSEQ Assay, a bias-controlled multiplex PCR, was used to amplify TCRbeta CDR3 regions from genomic DNA. Per the source publication's procedure: Nucleated cell counts per sample were estimated from amplification of reference gene primers within the assay. To quantify the absolute abundance of each unique TCRbeta CDR3 rearrangement, sequence reads were collapsed and filtered. For each sample, productive Simpson clonality was calculated as the square root of Simpson's diversity index across productive rearrangements. In TCRdb, the immuneACCESS table is reduced to in-frame sequences with V and J assigned. These tables do not hold every clone; where another copy was compared, an unresolved V gene accounts for under half, and the others remain unexplained. D and trimming were read from the DNA, whereas the V and J calls and clone size are those reported in that table. The sample table holds about 34,000 clones, of which 90% were seen once. Roughly a fifth of the sample lies in the top ten.

Collaborating institutions collected whole blood in K2EDTA tubes following their own protocols. Collaborator samples were shipped for TCRbeta analysis as frozen whole blood, isolated PBMCs, or DNA extracted from either sample type. Worth noting for this clone: The antigen it recognizes is unknown. Base quality data are lacking; no much larger clone is found one base away. This specimen includes other DNA sequences encoding the same CDR3.

Sequenced: peripheral blood. The sequence links TRBV7-2 to TRBJ1-3; the D gene is unclear. The receptor was isolated from a man older than 75 with acute or convalescent COVID-19. The DNA sequence follows: TGTGCCAGCAGGCTCGATGTAGCTGGAAACACCATATATTTT. Translated, this gives CASRLDVAGNTIYF.